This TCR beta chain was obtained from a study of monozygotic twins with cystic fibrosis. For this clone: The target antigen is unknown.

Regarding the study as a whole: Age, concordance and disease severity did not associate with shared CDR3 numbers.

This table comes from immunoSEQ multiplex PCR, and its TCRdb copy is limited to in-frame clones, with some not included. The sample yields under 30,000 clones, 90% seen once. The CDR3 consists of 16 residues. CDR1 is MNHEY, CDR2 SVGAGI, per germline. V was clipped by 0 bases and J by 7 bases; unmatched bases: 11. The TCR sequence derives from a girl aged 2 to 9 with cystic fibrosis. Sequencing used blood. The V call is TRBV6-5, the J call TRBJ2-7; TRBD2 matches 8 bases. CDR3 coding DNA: TGTGCCAGCAGTTACTCGAATGTGCGGGGGGCGGGGGAGCAGTACTTC. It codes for CASSYSNVRGAGEQYF.